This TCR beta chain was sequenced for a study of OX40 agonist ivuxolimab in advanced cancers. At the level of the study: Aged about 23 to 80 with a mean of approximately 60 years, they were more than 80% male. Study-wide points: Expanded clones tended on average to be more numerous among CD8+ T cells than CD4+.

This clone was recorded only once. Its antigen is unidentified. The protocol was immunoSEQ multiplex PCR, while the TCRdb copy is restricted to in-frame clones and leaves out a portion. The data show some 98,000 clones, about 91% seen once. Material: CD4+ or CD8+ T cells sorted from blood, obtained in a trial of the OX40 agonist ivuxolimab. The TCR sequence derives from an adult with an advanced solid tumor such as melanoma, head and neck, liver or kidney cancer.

For the CDR3, the DNA is TGTGCCAGCAGTGAAAGACAGAATTATTACGAGCAGTACTTC. Its protein product is CASSERQNYYEQYF. The chain joins TRBV2 to TRBJ2-7; weak D call: TRBD1 (5 bases). Germline V gene sequence: CDR1 SNHLY, CDR2 FYNNEI. The CDR3 has 14 residues. V lost 2 bases and J 4 bases, leaving 12 bases between the germline ends.